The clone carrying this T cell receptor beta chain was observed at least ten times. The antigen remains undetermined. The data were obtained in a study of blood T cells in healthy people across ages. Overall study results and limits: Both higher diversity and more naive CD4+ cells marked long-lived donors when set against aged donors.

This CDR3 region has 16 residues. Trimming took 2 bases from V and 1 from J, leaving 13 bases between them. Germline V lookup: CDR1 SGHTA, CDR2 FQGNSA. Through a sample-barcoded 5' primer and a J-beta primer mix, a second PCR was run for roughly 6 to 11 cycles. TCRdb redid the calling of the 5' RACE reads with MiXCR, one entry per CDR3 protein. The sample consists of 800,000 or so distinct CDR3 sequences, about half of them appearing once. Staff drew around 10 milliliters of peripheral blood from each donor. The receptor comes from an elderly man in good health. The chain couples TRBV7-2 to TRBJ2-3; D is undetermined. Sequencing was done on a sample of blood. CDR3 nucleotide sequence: TGTGCCAGCAGCTTAACAAGAGACTCAGGCACAGATACGCAGTATTTT. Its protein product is CASSLTRDSGTDTQYF.